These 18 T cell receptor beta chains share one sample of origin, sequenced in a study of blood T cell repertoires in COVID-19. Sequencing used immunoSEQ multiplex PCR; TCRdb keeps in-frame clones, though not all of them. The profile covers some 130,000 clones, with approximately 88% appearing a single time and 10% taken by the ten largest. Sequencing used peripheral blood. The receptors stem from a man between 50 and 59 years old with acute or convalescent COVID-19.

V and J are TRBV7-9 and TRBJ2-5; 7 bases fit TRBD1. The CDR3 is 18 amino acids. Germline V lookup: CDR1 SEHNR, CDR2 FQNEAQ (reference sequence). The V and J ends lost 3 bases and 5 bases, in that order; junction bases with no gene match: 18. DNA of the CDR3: TGTGCCAGCAGCTTCTATATTGGGTGGACAGGAGGTAACGAGACCCAGTACTTC. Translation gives CASSFYIGWTGGNETQYF.

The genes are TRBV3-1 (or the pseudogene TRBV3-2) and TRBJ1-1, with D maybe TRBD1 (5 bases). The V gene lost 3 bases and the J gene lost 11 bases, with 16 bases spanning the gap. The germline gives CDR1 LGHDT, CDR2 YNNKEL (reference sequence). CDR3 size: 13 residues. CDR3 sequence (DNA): TGTGCCAGCAGCCACGCGCTTAGACAGACCGCTTTCTTT. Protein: CASSHALRQTAFF.

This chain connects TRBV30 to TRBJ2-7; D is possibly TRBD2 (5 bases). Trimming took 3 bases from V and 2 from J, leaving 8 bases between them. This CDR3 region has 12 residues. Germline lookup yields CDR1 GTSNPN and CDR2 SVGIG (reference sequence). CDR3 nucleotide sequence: TGTGCCTGGAGGCCGGGAACCTACGAGCAGTACTTC. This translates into CAWRPGTYEQYF.

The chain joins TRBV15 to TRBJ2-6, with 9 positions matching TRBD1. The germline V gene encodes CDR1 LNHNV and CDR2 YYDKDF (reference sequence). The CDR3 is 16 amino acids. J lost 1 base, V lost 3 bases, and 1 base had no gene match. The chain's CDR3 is CATSRGTGSGANVLTF. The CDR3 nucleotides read TGTGCCACCAGCAGGGGGACAGGGTCTGGGGCCAACGTCCTGACTTTC.

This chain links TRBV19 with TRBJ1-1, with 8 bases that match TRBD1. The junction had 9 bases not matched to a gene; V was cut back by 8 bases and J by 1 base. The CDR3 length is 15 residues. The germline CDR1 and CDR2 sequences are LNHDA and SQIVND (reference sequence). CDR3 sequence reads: CASRPGTGPNTEAFF. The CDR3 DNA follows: TGTGCCAGTCGTCCCGGGACAGGTCCGAACACTGAAGCTTTCTTT.

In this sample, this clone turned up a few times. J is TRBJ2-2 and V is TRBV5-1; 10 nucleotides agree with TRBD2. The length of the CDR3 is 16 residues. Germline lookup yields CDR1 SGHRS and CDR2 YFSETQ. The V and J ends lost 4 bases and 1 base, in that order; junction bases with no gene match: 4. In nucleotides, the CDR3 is TGCGCCAGCAGCCCCGGGACTAGCGTGAACACCGGGGAGCTGTTTTTT. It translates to CASSPGTSVNTGELFF.

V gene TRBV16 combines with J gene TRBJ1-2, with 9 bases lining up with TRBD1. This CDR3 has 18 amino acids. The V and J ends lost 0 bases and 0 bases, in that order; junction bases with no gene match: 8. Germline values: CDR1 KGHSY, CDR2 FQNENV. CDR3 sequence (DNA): TGTGCCAGCAGCCAATCCGCACAGGGGGCGCTTACTAACTATGGCTACACCTTC. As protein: CASSQSAQGALTNYGYTF.

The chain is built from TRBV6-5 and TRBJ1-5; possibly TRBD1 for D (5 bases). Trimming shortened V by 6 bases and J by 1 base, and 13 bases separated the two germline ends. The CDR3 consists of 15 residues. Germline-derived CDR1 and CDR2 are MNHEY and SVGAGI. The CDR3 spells CASRSGGGSNQPQHF. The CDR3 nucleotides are TGTGCCAGCAGGAGTGGGGGAGGAAGCAATCAGCCCCAGCATTTT.

CDR3: CASSESLAGDYEQYF. In nucleotides, the CDR3 is TGCGCCAGCAGTGAATCCCTAGCGGGAGACTACGAGCAGTACTTC. The rearrangement uses TRBV10-1 and TRBJ2-7, with 10 bases that match TRBD2. With V trimmed by 3 bases and J by 3 bases, 5 bases remained unmatched. From germline, CDR1 is WNHNN and CDR2 SYGVQD (reference sequence). The CDR3 sequence is 15 residues long.

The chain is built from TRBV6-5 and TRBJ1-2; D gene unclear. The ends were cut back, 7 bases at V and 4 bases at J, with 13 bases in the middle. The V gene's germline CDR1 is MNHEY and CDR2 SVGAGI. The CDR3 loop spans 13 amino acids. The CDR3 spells CASTRRASYGYTF. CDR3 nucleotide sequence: TGTGCCAGCACCCGGAGGGCGAGCTATGGCTACACCTTC.

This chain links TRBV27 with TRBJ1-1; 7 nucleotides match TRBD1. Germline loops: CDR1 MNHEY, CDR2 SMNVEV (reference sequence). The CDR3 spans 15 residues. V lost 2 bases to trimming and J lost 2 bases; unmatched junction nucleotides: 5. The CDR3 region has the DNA TGTGCCAGCAGTTTAATCCGGGACAGAAACACTGAAGCTTTCTTT. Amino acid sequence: CASSLIRDRNTEAFF.

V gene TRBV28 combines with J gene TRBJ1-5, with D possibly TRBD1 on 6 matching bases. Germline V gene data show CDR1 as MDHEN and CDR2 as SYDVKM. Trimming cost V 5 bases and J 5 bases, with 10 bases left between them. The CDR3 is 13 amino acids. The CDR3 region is CASSDTGYQPQHF. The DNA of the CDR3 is TGTGCCAGCAGTGATACAGGGTATCAGCCCCAGCATTTT.

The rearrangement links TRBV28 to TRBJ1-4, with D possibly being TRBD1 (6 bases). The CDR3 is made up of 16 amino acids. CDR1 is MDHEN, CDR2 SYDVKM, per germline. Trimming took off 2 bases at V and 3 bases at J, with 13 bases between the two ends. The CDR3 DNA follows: TGTGCCAGCAGTTTAGGGGGGGCGCTGGCTAATGAAAAACTGTTTTTT. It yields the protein CASSLGGALANEKLFF.

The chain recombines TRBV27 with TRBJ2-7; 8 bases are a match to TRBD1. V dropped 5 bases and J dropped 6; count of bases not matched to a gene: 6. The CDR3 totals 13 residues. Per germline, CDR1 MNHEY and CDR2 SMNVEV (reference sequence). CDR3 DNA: TGTGCCAGCAGTCTCCAGGGGGCGTTCGAGCAGTACTTC. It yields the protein CASSLQGAFEQYF.

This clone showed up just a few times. The CDR3 sequence: CASSRSGRNEQFF. The CDR3 coding sequence is TGTGCCAGCAGTAGAAGCGGGAGAAATGAGCAGTTCTTC. This chain links TRBV2 with TRBJ2-1; 8 bases line up with TRBD2. Per germline, CDR1 SNHLY and CDR2 FYNNEI. V shed 5 bases and J 7 bases; nucleotides not matched to a gene: 4. The CDR3 spans 13 residues.

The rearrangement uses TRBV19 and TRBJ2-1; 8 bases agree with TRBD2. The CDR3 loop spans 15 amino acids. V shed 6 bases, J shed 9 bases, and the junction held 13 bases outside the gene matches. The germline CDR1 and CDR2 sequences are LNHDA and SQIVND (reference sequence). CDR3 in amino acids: CASSVSSGGEGEQFF. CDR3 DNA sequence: TGTGCCAGTAGCGTCTCGAGCGGGGGTGAGGGTGAGCAGTTCTTC.

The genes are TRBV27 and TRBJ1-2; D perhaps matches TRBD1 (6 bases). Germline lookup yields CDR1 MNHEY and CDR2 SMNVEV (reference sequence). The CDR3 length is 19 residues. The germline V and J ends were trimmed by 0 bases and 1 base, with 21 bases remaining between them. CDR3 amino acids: CASSLSRVSGGGYNYGYTF. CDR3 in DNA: TGTGCCAGCAGTTTATCGAGAGTATCCGGGGGGGGCTATAACTATGGCTACACCTTC.

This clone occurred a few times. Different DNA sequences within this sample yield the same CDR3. This CDR3 reads CASSEVGGYTF. The CDR3 bases are TGTGCCAGCAGTGAGGTCGGTGGCTACACCTTC. The chain uses TRBV6-1 and TRBJ1-2; D gene uncertain. The CDR3 has 11 amino acids. Per the germline V gene, CDR1 is MNHNS and CDR2 is SASEGT. Trimming shortened V by 3 bases and J by 7 bases, and 6 bases separated the two germline ends.